A single sample gave rise to the 17 T cell receptor beta chains below, sequenced in a study of T cells in Graves' hyperthyroidism and ophthalmopathy. Regions amplified from RNA transcripts were the TCR beta CDR3 regions. The study used the HTBI primer set for a first-round RT-PCR of the TCR CDR3. TCRdb reprocessed the multiplex PCR reads with MiXCR, giving one entry per CDR3 protein. In the table there are 800,000 or so distinct CDR3 sequences, 38% of which are singletons. Sequencing used blood. The receptors were gathered from a young man with Graves' hyperthyroidism.

This clonotype occurred a few times. This sequence joins TRBV4-1 and TRBJ2-7, with 9 bases lining up with TRBD1. J lost 3 bases, V lost 4 bases, and 7 bases had no gene match. There are 15 residues in the CDR3. The germline gives CDR1 MGHRA, CDR2 YSYEKL. The CDR3: CASSPTSGQGYEQYF. The CDR3 region has the DNA TGCGCCAGCAGCCCGACCTCGGGACAGGGCTACGAGCAGTACTTC.

This clonotype was observed once. The chain carries TRBV29-1 and TRBJ1-5, with TRBD1 identical over 7 bases. V dropped 6 bases and J dropped 14; count of bases not matched to a gene: 7. The germline V gene encodes CDR1 SQVTM and CDR2 ANQGSEA. The CDR3 totals 10 residues. As DNA, the CDR3 is TGCAGCGTGACAGGGTCCCACGAGCATTTT. Translation gives CSVTGSHEHF.

The chain recombines TRBV4-1 with TRBJ2-7; D may be TRBD1 or TRBD2 (5 bases each). The CDR3 is 17 amino acids. Germline CDR1 is MGHRA and CDR2 is YSYEKL. V dropped 3 bases and J dropped 1 base, with 19 bases sitting between them. The CDR3 region has the DNA TGCGCCAGCAGCCACGAACCCCGTACGGGGCCATCCTACGAGCAGTACTTC. Residues: CASSHEPRTGPSYEQYF.

The chain links TRBV14 to TRBJ1-6; D gene uncertain. The CDR3 totals 16 residues. Between the trimmed V and J ends, which lost 5 bases and 0 bases, there was a span of 11 bases. The germline V gene has CDR1 SGHDN and CDR2 FVKESK. DNA for the CDR3: TGTGCCAGCAGCTTACGCTGGAGCTCCTATAATTCACCCCTCCACTTT. It is translated as CASSLRWSSYNSPLHF.

This clonotype was counted many times. V usage is TRBV25-1 and J usage is TRBJ1-5; D unresolved. The V and J ends lost 3 bases and 6 bases respectively, with 9 bases between them. The CDR3 has 13 residues. Germline CDR1 is MGHDK and CDR2 is SYGVNS. CDR3 sequence: CASSEQVGQPQHF. In DNA, the CDR3 is TGTGCCAGCAGTGAGCAGGTGGGTCAGCCCCAGCATTTT.

This clonotype came up many times. V usage is TRBV15 and J usage is TRBJ1-2; D not resolved. CDR3 length equals 13 residues. Germline loops: CDR1 LNHNV, CDR2 YYDKDF (reference sequence). Trimming pared 0 bases from V and 5 bases from J, leaving 7 bases between. CDR3 sequence reads: CATSREGLYGYTF. The CDR3 nucleotides read TGTGCCACCAGCAGAGAAGGCCTATATGGCTACACCTTC. The full variable domain, completed using reference TRBV15 and TRBJ1-2, is DAMVIQNPRYQVTQFGKPVTLSCSQTLNHNVMYWYQQKSSQAPKLLFHYYDKDFNNEADTPDNFQSRRPNTSFCFLDIRSPGLGDTAMYLCATSREGLYGYTFGSGTRLTVV.

The chain uses TRBV11-2 and TRBJ2-2; D unresolved. This CDR3 has 15 residues. Germline V gene lookup returns CDR1 SGHAT and CDR2 FQNNGV. Trimming pared 6 bases from V and 0 bases from J, leaving 11 bases between. For the CDR3, the DNA is TGTGCCAGCAGTGAGACACCCGCGAACACCGGGGAGCTGTTTTTT. Translated, it gives CASSETPANTGELFF. Full variable domain (outside the CDR3, taken from reference TRBV11-2 and TRBJ2-2): EAGVAQSPRYKIIEKRQSVAFWCNPISGHATLYWYQQILGQGPKLLIQFQNNGVVDDSQLPKDRFSAERLKGVDSTLKIQPAKLEDSAVYLCASSETPANTGELFFGEGSRLTVL.

This clonotype was seen only a few times. The rearrangement uses TRBV7-8 and TRBJ2-2; no clear D. Germline loops: CDR1 SGHVS, CDR2 FQNEAQ. V was pared by 4 bases and J by 5 bases, with 11 bases between. The CDR3 spans 14 residues. The CDR3 reads CASSYLSQTGELFF. The CDR3 DNA sequence: TGTGCCAGCAGCTACCTATCGCAAACCGGGGAGCTGTTTTTT.

Concerning this clonotype itself: Germline and junction disagree at one end, which may indicate a read error. V usage is TRBV9 and J usage is TRBJ2-7; 10 positions agree with TRBD1. CDR3 length: 15 residues. Germline CDR1 SGDLS, CDR2 YYNGEE. CDR3 coding DNA: TGTGCCAGCAGCGCTGGGACAGGGGCCGTATACGGGCAGTACTTC. Amino acids: CASSAGTGAVYGQYF.

There are many counts of this clonotype. The rearrangement joins TRBV29-1 to TRBJ2-7; no firm D call. The CDR3 has 13 amino acids. Trimming cost V 2 bases and J 5 bases, with 13 bases left between them. Germline lookup yields CDR1 SQVTM and CDR2 ANQGSEA. CDR3 coding DNA: TGCAGCGTTGAATTAGATAGGCCCCACGAGCAGTACTTC. Protein sequence: CSVELDRPHEQYF.

This clonotype was seen a single time. Mismatch with germline at one junction end may stem from a read error. The chain carries TRBV10-2 and TRBJ2-5, with D tentatively TRBD1 (5 bases). The CDR3 sequence is 15 residues long. CDR1 and CDR2 (germline): WSHSY, SAAADI. Here the CDR3 reads CASTFQTAQGQTQYF. CDR3 in DNA: TGTGCCAGCACCTTCCAGACAGCGCAGGGCCAGACCCAGTACTTC.

At least ten counts were recorded for this clonotype. Germline and junction disagree at one end, which may indicate a read error. This chain joins TRBV7-7 and TRBJ1-5, with D possibly matching TRBD1 (5 bases). Looked up from germline, CDR1 is SSHAT and CDR2 is FNYEAQ (reference sequence). This CDR3 is built from 17 residues. This chain's CDR3 is CASSPWEGRWSNQPQHF. As DNA, the CDR3 is TGTGCTAGCAGCCCGTGGGAGGGGCGTTGGAGCAATCAGCCCCAGCATTTT.

CDR3 sequence: CAWSIGGSGEQYF. CDR3 nucleotides: TGTGCCTGGAGTATCGGCGGGAGTGGCGAGCAGTACTTC. The rearrangement links TRBV30 to TRBJ2-7; 7 bases line up with TRBD2. This CDR3 spans 13 amino acids. Per the germline V gene, CDR1 is GTSNPN and CDR2 is SVGIG (reference sequence). V was pared by 2 bases and J by 6 bases, with 7 bases of the junction left unmatched.

The rearrangement links TRBV2 to TRBJ1-1, with unresolved D. CDR3 size: 15 residues. Per germline, CDR1 SNHLY and CDR2 FYNNEI. The V end lost 6 bases, the J end lost 3 bases, and 17 bases lay between the germline ends. The CDR3: CASSLRSRMDTEAFF. CDR3 nucleotide sequence: TGTGCCAGCAGCCTTCGGAGCAGGATGGACACTGAAGCTTTCTTT.

Worth noting for this clonotype: One junction end does not reproduce the germline sequence, and a read error may be involved. V and J are TRBV12-3 or TRBV12-4 and TRBJ1-5; 7 bases are shared with TRBD1. This CDR3 is 14 amino acids long. The CDR3 DNA reads TGTGCCGGCAGGACCGGGACAGACAATCAGCCCCAGCATTTT. It encodes CAGRTGTDNQPQHF.

About this clonotype itself: Possible read error: a much larger clone is one base away. V and J are TRBV9 and TRBJ1-1; no clear D. Germline-derived CDR1 and CDR2 are SGDLS and YYNGEE. CDR3 length equals 14 residues. The CDR3 DNA sequence: TGTGCCGGCAGCCTAGGCACCGACAACACTGAAGCTTTCTTT. This sequence encodes CAGSLGTDNTEAFF.

Details on this clonotype: A much more abundant neighbour one base away suggests this may be a read error. The CDR3 loop reads CAGSLDARSSYNSPLHF. CDR3 sequence (DNA): TGTGCCGGCAGCTTAGACGCCCGTAGCTCCTATAATTCACCCCTCCACTTT. The genes are TRBV7-8 and TRBJ1-6; the D is unclear. CDR1 SGHVS and CDR2 FQNEAQ come from the germline V gene. The CDR3 spans 17 residues.